This is a list of T cell receptor beta chains from one sample in a study of CD8 T cells in ankylosing spondylitis. TCRdb re-called the 5' RACE reads with MiXCR, one entry per CDR3 protein. The table has about 360,000 distinct CDR3 sequences, more than 20% seen once. Source material: blood, either unsorted or a sorted T cell fraction (not recorded which). The receptors originated from a male donor with ankylosing spondylitis or in good health (not recorded which). Both conserved end residues are part of each CDR3. A D gene is named only where the DNA matches it firmly. Clone sizes are given selectively: once, few, many, or a class where the clone is expanded.

d_gene	abundance	v_gene	j_gene	CDR3aa	CDR3nt
.	once	TRBV5-6	TRBJ2-5	CASSLGVGQETQYF	TGTGCCAGCAGCCTTGGTGTAGGGCAAGAGACCCAGTACTTC
.	.	TRBV12-3/TRBV12-4	TRBJ1-2	CASSPLIAGEAPNYGYTF	TGTGCCAGCAGCCCACTTATCGCAGGGGAGGCCCCTAACTATGGCTACACCTTC
.	.	TRBV20-1	TRBJ2-1	CSYGAGDHEQFF	TGCAGTTACGGAGCAGGGGACCATGAGCAGTTCTTC
.	few	TRBV11-2	TRBJ2-2	CASSLGPPAGELFF	TGTGCCAGCAGCTTAGGCCCCCCGGCCGGGGAGCTGTTTTTT
.	few	TRBV7-8	TRBJ2-5	CASRLGHQETQYF	TGTGCCAGCAGGCTGGGGCACCAAGAGACCCAGTACTTC
.	.	TRBV19	TRBJ2-5	CASSIDRPGPSGTQYF	TGTGCCAGTAGTATAGATCGTCCGGGGCCCTCGGGGACCCAGTACTTC
.	many	TRBV11-2	TRBJ2-1	CASREGSYNEQFF	TGTGCCAGCCGCGAGGGCTCCTACAATGAGCAGTTCTTC
.	few	TRBV6-5	TRBJ2-6	CATLSGANVLTF	TGTGCCACCTTATCTGGGGCCAACGTCCTGACTTTC
.	.	TRBV29-1	TRBJ2-5	CSVRGGGLQETQYF	TGCAGCGTTCGGGGCGGGGGCCTCCAAGAGACCCAGTACTTC
.	few	TRBV12-3/TRBV12-4	TRBJ1-2	CASSPGTKLLGYTF	TGTGCCAGCAGTCCCGGGACAAAACTTTTGGGCTACACCTTC
.	.	TRBV12-3/TRBV12-4	TRBJ2-2	CASSLQRIGTGELFF	TGTGCCAGCAGTTTACAGCGAATAGGTACCGGGGAGCTGTTTTTT
TRBD2	few	TRBV12-3/TRBV12-4	TRBJ2-5	CASSLDSGGPQETQYF	TGTGCCAGCAGTTTAGATAGCGGGGGGCCACAAGAGACCCAGTACTTC
.	few	TRBV20-1	TRBJ2-1	CSALRRNEQFF	TGCAGTGCCCTCCGCCGAAATGAGCAGTTCTTC
TRBD2	few	TRBV20-1	TRBJ2-3	CSARDRSSGGGDTQYF	TGCAGTGCTAGAGATCGGTCTAGCGGGGGTGGGGATACGCAGTATTTT
TRBD1	few	TRBV28	TRBJ1-5	CASSFWQGAPYSNQPQHF	TGTGCCAGCAGTTTTTGGCAGGGGGCCCCCTATAGCAATCAGCCCCAGCATTTT
TRBD1	few	TRBV15	TRBJ1-1	CATSSNRGTEAFF	TGTGCCACCAGCAGCAACAGGGGGACTGAAGCTTTCTTT
.	.	TRBV28	TRBJ2-3	CASSSPRTDTDTQYF	TGTGCCAGCAGTTCCCCAAGGACGGACACAGATACGCAGTATTTT
.	.	TRBV7-9	TRBJ1-2	CASSSGGDGYTF	TGTGCCAGCAGCTCCGGAGGGGATGGCTACACCTTC
.	.	TRBV20-1	TRBJ2-7	CSARDMATYEQYF	TGCAGTGCTAGAGATATGGCCACTTACGAGCAGTACTTC
.	.	TRBV19	TRBJ1-5	CASGNGTQYSNQPQHF	TGTGCCAGTGGTAACGGGACACAATATAGCAATCAGCCCCAGCATTTT
.	few	TRBV6-6	TRBJ2-1	CASSYSQNEQFF	TGTGCCAGCAGTTACTCCCAGAATGAGCAGTTCTTC
TRBD2	few	TRBV27	TRBJ2-1	CASRGGSFYNEQFF	TGTGCCAGCAGGGGGGGGAGTTTCTACAATGAGCAGTTCTTC
.	few	TRBV24-1	TRBJ2-1	CATSDTDRGAGYNEQFF	TGTGCCACCAGTGATACCGATCGGGGGGCCGGCTACAATGAGCAGTTCTTC
TRBD1	few	TRBV6-1	TRBJ2-1	CASTTPGQLDEQFF	TGTGCCAGCACCACCCCGGGACAGCTCGATGAGCAGTTCTTC
TRBD1	once	TRBV3-1	TRBJ2-5	CASSRGQGVPETQYF	TGTGCCAGCAGCCGTGGACAGGGGGTTCCGGAGACCCAGTACTTC
.	few	TRBV12-3/TRBV12-4	TRBJ1-1	CASSLSGSWGDTEAFF	TGTGCCAGCAGTCTGAGCGGTAGTTGGGGGGACACTGAAGCTTTCTTT
TRBD2	few	TRBV29-1	TRBJ2-3	CSVDLAGPRDTQYF	TGCAGCGTAGATCTAGCGGGGCCAAGGGATACGCAGTATTTT
.	many	TRBV6-4	TRBJ2-2	CASRGGTDTGELFF	TGTGCCAGCAGAGGAGGGACGGACACCGGGGAGCTGTTTTTT
.	many	TRBV29-1	TRBJ2-7	CSVLAGPRYEQYF	TGCAGCGTTTTGGCGGGTCCGAGGTACGAGCAGTACTTC
TRBD1	few	TRBV12-3/TRBV12-4	TRBJ1-6	CASTTGGVNSPLHF	TGTGCCAGCACCACAGGGGGTGTTAATTCACCCCTCCACTTT
.	.	TRBV6-1	TRBJ1-2	CASAPRGWYGYTF	TGTGCCAGCGCCCCAAGGGGTTGGTATGGCTACACCTTC
.	few	TRBV9	TRBJ1-1	CASSADLYPEAFF	TGTGCCAGCAGCGCGGACCTATACCCTGAAGCTTTCTTT
.	.	TRBV12-3/TRBV12-4	TRBJ2-3	CAIIQQGLRTDTQYF	TGTGCCATCATCCAACAGGGCTTGAGGACAGATACGCAGTATTTT
TRBD2	.	TRBV29-1	TRBJ2-3	CSVESHLAGGNSSTDTQYF	TGCAGCGTTGAATCCCACTTAGCGGGGGGCAACTCTAGCACAGATACGCAGTATTTT
.	.	TRBV6-1	TRBJ2-7	CASRTAAAYEQYF	TGTGCCAGCAGGACAGCGGCGGCCTACGAGCAGTACTTC
.	.	TRBV9	TRBJ2-2	CASSVAGDTSTGELFF	TGTGCCAGCAGCGTAGCTGGCGATACATCGACCGGGGAGCTGTTTTTT
.	few	TRBV7-9	TRBJ2-5	CASSPRQAQETQYF	TGTGCCAGCAGCCCCCGACAGGCCCAAGAGACCCAGTACTTC
.	few	TRBV21-1	TRBJ2-2	CASGIPGAGADRTGELFF	TGTGCCAGCGGTATTCCAGGGGCGGGGGCGGATCGGACCGGGGAGCTGTTTTTT
.	few	TRBV27	TRBJ2-7	CASSGLGYEQYF	TGTGCCAGCAGCGGTTTGGGTTACGAGCAGTACTTC
.	few	TRBV3-1	TRBJ2-7	CASSQDLGAYEQYF	TGTGCCAGCAGCCAAGATCTGGGAGCCTACGAGCAGTACTTC
.	few	TRBV19	TRBJ2-5	CATSRVRADWETQYF	TGTGCCACTAGCCGGGTGCGGGCCGACTGGGAGACCCAGTACTTC
.	once	TRBV30	TRBJ2-1	CACAGAPYNEQFF	TGTGCCTGTGCGGGGGCCCCTTACAATGAGCAGTTCTTC